This passage covers 26 T cell receptor beta chains from one sample sequenced in a study of T cell changes during pregnancy in multiple sclerosis. Using immunoSEQ multiplex PCR, the repertoire was profiled, and TCRdb retains in-frame clones only, with some absent. The sample contains about 13,000 clones, 90% of which appear only once. The sample was CD8+ T cells from peripheral blood mononuclear cells, taken after pregnancy. Receptor source: a female donor in good health, enrolled as a control in a pregnancy study.

The chain links TRBV19 to TRBJ1-6; a weak D match, TRBD1 (5 bases). This CDR3 has 17 amino acids. Germline lookup yields CDR1 LNHDA and CDR2 SQIVND (reference sequence). V was clipped by 4 bases and J by 6 bases, with 19 bases between them. Here the CDR3 reads CASSTQNRPNINSPLHF. The CDR3 nucleotides read TGTGCCAGTAGTACCCAGAACAGGCCGAATATTAATTCACCCCTCCACTTT. The variable domain in full, with the rest retrieved from reference TRBV19 and TRBJ1-6, is DGGITQSPKYLFRKEGQNVTLSCEQNLNHDAMYWYRQDPGQGLRLIYYSQIVNDFQKGDIAEGYSVSREKKESFPLTVTSAQKNPTAFYLCASSTQNRPNINSPLHFGNGTRLTVT.

This clone was seen a single time. The chain combines TRBV6-1 with TRBJ2-5, with TRBD1 as a possible D gene (6 bases). V lost 2 bases and J 2 bases, leaving 9 bases between the germline ends. The CDR3 runs 14 residues. The germline CDR1 and CDR2 sequences are MNHNS and SASEGT. The CDR3 is CASSELGQQETQYF. For the CDR3, the DNA is TGTGCCAGCAGTGAATTAGGACAGCAAGAGACCCAGTACTTC.

The chain couples TRBV5-6 to TRBJ1-3; D ambiguous. The ends were cut back, 4 bases at V and 0 bases at J, with 23 bases in the middle. Looked up from germline, CDR1 is SGHDT and CDR2 is YYEEEE. The CDR3 contains 19 residues. CDR3 DNA sequence: TGTGCCAGCAGCAACCTCCTGGGTGTTGGAGGCCACTCTGGAAACACCATATATTTT. Translated: CASSNLLGVGGHSGNTIYF.

The count of this clone is one. This chain links TRBV4-1 with TRBJ1-3; D is unclear. Trimming pared 0 bases from V and 3 bases from J, leaving 12 bases between. Germline V gene sequence: CDR1 MGHRA, CDR2 YSYEKL. This CDR3 is 16 amino acids long. The CDR3 sequence is CASSQETGFLGNTIYF. The CDR3 DNA reads TGCGCCAGCAGCCAAGAGACCGGGTTTCTTGGAAACACCATATATTTT.

The chain links TRBV4-1 to TRBJ2-7; 8 bases match TRBD1. There are 15 residues in the CDR3. The ends lost 5 bases at V and 6 bases at J; junction bases unmatched: 12. The V gene's germline CDR1 is MGHRA and CDR2 YSYEKL. This CDR3 reads CASSIEPGQGAEQYF. The CDR3 DNA is TGCGCCAGCAGCATCGAACCGGGGCAGGGGGCCGAGCAGTACTTC.

The chain uses TRBV28 and TRBJ2-5; 11 nucleotides line up with TRBD2. This CDR3 has 14 residues. Germline loops: CDR1 MDHEN, CDR2 SYDVKM. The V segment lost 11 bases and the J segment 5 bases; nucleotides outside the gene matches: 10. CDR3: CASVAGGPRETQYF. DNA for the CDR3: TGTGCCTCAGTAGCGGGAGGGCCACGTGAGACCCAGTACTTC.

This chain joins TRBV5-1 and TRBJ1-2; D might be TRBD1 (6 bases). The CDR3 sequence is 17 residues long. The ends were cut back, 1 base at V and 1 base at J, with 17 bases in the middle. From germline, CDR1 is SGHRS and CDR2 YFSETQ. The CDR3 nucleotides read TGCGCCAGCAGCTTGAGTCTGGACAGCGAATATAACTATGGCTACACCTTC. Its translation: CASSLSLDSEYNYGYTF.

The genes are TRBV9 and TRBJ2-1; D unresolved. This CDR3 comprises 11 residues. Per germline, CDR1 SGDLS and CDR2 YYNGEE. The V gene lost 2 bases and the J gene lost 9 bases, with 6 bases spanning the gap. CDR3 amino acids: CASSVGAEQFF. CDR3 DNA: TGTGCCAGCAGCGTGGGCGCTGAGCAGTTCTTC.

The chain combines TRBV4-2 with TRBJ2-5; 8 bases line up with TRBD2. The end of the DNA aligns better with TRBJ2-7, so the J call may be wrong. CDR3 length: 17 amino acids. The germline gives CDR1 LGHNA, CDR2 YNFKEQ. DNA for the CDR3: TGTGCCAGCAGCCAAGATTCGGGGGGGCCCCCAACCTACGAGCAGTACTTC. This sequence encodes CASSQDSGGPPTYEQYF.

The chain carries TRBV4-1 and TRBJ2-1, with D unresolved. This CDR3 has 14 residues. The V gene's germline CDR1 is MGHRA and CDR2 YSYEKL. With 0 bases removed from V and 4 bases from J, the gap between germline ends came to 7 bases. The DNA of the CDR3 is TGCGCCAGCAGCCAAGAAACTATATACAATGAGCAGTTCTTC. It yields the protein CASSQETIYNEQFF.

This CDR3 is CASWEGRGNTQYF. The CDR3 nucleotides are TGTGCCAGCTGGGAGGGCCGGGGAAATACGCAGTATTTT. This chain connects TRBV28 to TRBJ2-3; 7 nucleotides align to TRBD2. Trimming removed 8 bases from V and 7 bases from J; junction bases left unmatched: 9. The CDR3 has 13 residues. Germline V gives CDR1 MDHEN, CDR2 SYDVKM.

This chain joins TRBV5-6 and TRBJ1-1; D remains ambiguous. The length of the CDR3 is 12 residues. CDR1 and CDR2 from the germline V gene are SGHDT and YYEEEE. Trimming shortened V by 7 bases and J by 2 bases, and 9 bases separated the two germline ends. The CDR3: CASESGNTEAFF. Written as DNA, the CDR3 is TGTGCCAGCGAGTCGGGAAACACTGAAGCTTTCTTT.

This sequence joins TRBV2 and TRBJ2-1; D may be TRBD1 (6 bases). This CDR3 has 13 residues. With 4 bases removed from V and 9 bases from J, the gap between germline ends came to 13 bases. Germline CDR1 reads SNHLY; CDR2 reads FYNNEI. In DNA form, the CDR3 reads TGTGCCAGCAGTGCCTTTGGGGGCTCTGAGCAGTTCTTC. Amino acids: CASSAFGGSEQFF.

This clone appeared a few times. This chain joins TRBV6-1 and TRBJ2-5; D remains ambiguous. The CDR3 extends over 16 amino acids. Per the germline V gene, CDR1 is MNHNS and CDR2 is SASEGT. V shed 3 bases and J shed 1 base, with 15 bases lying between them. As DNA, the CDR3 is TGTGCCAGCAGTGAGGTGCGGCAGAGGAGCCAAGAGACCCAGTACTTC. This encodes CASSEVRQRSQETQYF.

The rearrangement uses TRBV6-1 and TRBJ2-7; 10 nucleotides match TRBD2. The J segment lost 2 bases and the V segment lost 0 bases, leaving 1 base of the junction unmatched. The germline V gene encodes CDR1 MNHNS and CDR2 SASEGT. This CDR3 is built from 15 residues. Here the CDR3 DNA reads TGTGCCAGCAGTGAAGCGAGCGGGGGGGCCTACGAGCAGTACTTC. Amino acid sequence: CASSEASGGAYEQYF.

A few counts support this clone. The chain has TRBV11-2 and TRBJ1-1; D not resolved. V lost 2 bases, J lost 6 bases, and 7 bases lay in between. Germline V gene sequence: CDR1 SGHAT, CDR2 FQNNGV. The CDR3 runs to 12 residues. CDR3 bases: TGTGCCAGCAGCTTAACACAGTCTGAAGCTTTCTTT. Its translation is CASSLTQSEAFF.

The V and J genes are TRBV7-9 and TRBJ2-7; tentatively, D is TRBD1 (6 bases). The V end lost 6 bases, the J end lost 3 bases, and 15 bases lay between the germline ends. Germline V gene lookup returns CDR1 SEHNR and CDR2 FQNEAQ (reference sequence). The CDR3 length is 14 residues. CDR3: CASRPRDTYYEQYF. Here the CDR3 DNA reads TGTGCCAGCAGACCGAGGGACACCTACTACGAGCAGTACTTC.

The chain recombines TRBV18 with TRBJ1-2; 10 bases agree with TRBD1. Germline V gives CDR1 KGHSH, CDR2 LQKENI. The trim removed 2 bases at V and 4 bases at J, leaving 4 bases unmatched. The CDR3 contains 15 residues. CDR3 DNA: TGTGCCAGCTCACCAGACAGGGGGCTTTTCTATGGCTACACCTTC. Its protein product is CASSPDRGLFYGYTF.

The CDR3 sequence is CASSYPGTGSAFF. The CDR3 DNA sequence: TGTGCCAGCAGTTACCCCGGGACAGGATCGGCTTTCTTT. V usage is TRBV25-1 and J usage is TRBJ1-1, with 8 bases aligning to TRBD1. Trimming removed 5 bases from V and 11 bases from J; junction bases left unmatched: 10. Germline CDR1 is MGHDK and CDR2 is SYGVNS. CDR3 length: 13 residues.

The chain recombines TRBV6-4 with TRBJ2-3; the match to TRBD2 covers 12 bases. The CDR3 extends over 15 amino acids. V lost 6 bases to trimming and J lost 3 bases; unmatched junction nucleotides: 4. Germline V gives CDR1 MRHNA, CDR2 SNTAGT. Written as DNA, the CDR3 is TGTGCCAGCAGAGAACTAGCGGGAGGTACAGATACGCAGTATTTT. It yields the protein CASRELAGGTDTQYF.

The chain employs TRBV7-8 and TRBJ2-7; D might be TRBD1 (6 bases). V gave up 5 bases and J gave up 0 bases, with 14 bases separating them. Germline assignment: CDR1 SGHVS and CDR2 FQNEAQ. The CDR3 consists of 15 residues. CDR3 loop: CASSPGTGSSYEQYF. The CDR3 nucleotides read TGTGCCAGCAGCCCAGGAACAGGGAGCTCCTACGAGCAGTACTTC.

A single count supports this clone. The chain employs TRBV4-1 and TRBJ2-3; 7 bases map to TRBD2. From germline, CDR1 is MGHRA and CDR2 YSYEKL. J gave up 5 bases and V 5 bases, and 7 bases lay outside the gene matches. The CDR3 length is 14 residues. Here the CDR3 reads CASSYVGEGDTQYF. The CDR3 DNA reads TGCGCCAGCAGCTACGTCGGGGAGGGAGATACGCAGTATTTT.

The chain has TRBV5-4 and TRBJ1-1; D is undetermined. V was pared by 4 bases and J by 1 base, with 8 bases between. CDR3 length: 13 amino acids. Germline V gives CDR1 SGHNT, CDR2 YYREEE (reference sequence). The CDR3 spells CASSPPENTEAFF. The CDR3 DNA reads as TGTGCCAGCAGCCCCCCAGAGAACACTGAAGCTTTCTTT.

The chain employs TRBV7-2 and TRBJ2-7, with no clear D. V was pared by 1 base and J by 2 bases, with 9 bases between. Germline V gives CDR1 SGHTA, CDR2 FQGNSA. The CDR3 is made up of 14 amino acids. The CDR3 is CASSLGLSAYEQYF. The CDR3 nucleotides read TGTGCCAGCAGCTTAGGACTCTCTGCCTACGAGCAGTACTTC.

The chain combines TRBV29-1 with TRBJ1-3; 9 bases map to TRBD1. Germline V gene lookup returns CDR1 SQVTM and CDR2 ANQGSEA. J was trimmed by 7 bases and V by 7 bases; bases with no gene match: 11. CDR3 length equals 14 residues. This chain's CDR3 is CSATLGQGINTIYF. The CDR3 coding sequence is TGCAGCGCAACGTTGGGACAGGGAATTAACACCATATATTTT.

This clone showed up just a few times. V and J are TRBV9 and TRBJ1-2; D unclear. CDR3 length: 12 residues. Germline-derived CDR1 and CDR2 are SGDLS and YYNGEE. Trimming left V 0 bases short and J 8 bases short, with 8 bases between. The CDR3 reads CASSVASRGYTF. In DNA form, the CDR3 reads TGTGCCAGCAGCGTAGCTTCACGGGGCTACACCTTC.